The sequence of this TCR beta chain was determined in a study of patients and donors after allogeneic stem cell transplantation. This CDR3 comprises 14 residues. V was clipped by 10 bases and J by 4 bases, with 17 bases between them. Germline CDR1 KGHDR, CDR2 SFDVKD. Using its own MiXCR run on the RT-PCR reads, TCRdb lists one record per CDR3 protein. The table includes 800,000 to 1,000,000 distinct CDR3 sequences, roughly 17% detected once. The receptor was isolated from a human donor who was either an allogeneic HSCT recipient or a stem cell or donor lymphocyte infusion donor (not recorded which). It is not recorded whose cells these are; they may come from a transplant donor. The chain combines TRBV24-1 with TRBJ2-3, with D possibly called TRBD1 or TRBD2 (5 bases each). What was sequenced was blood, either unsorted or a sorted T cell fraction (not recorded which). CDR3 nucleotides: TGTGCCACGGGGGACCGTGGAACGGCAGATACGCAGTATTTT. Encoded protein: CATGDRGTADTQYF.